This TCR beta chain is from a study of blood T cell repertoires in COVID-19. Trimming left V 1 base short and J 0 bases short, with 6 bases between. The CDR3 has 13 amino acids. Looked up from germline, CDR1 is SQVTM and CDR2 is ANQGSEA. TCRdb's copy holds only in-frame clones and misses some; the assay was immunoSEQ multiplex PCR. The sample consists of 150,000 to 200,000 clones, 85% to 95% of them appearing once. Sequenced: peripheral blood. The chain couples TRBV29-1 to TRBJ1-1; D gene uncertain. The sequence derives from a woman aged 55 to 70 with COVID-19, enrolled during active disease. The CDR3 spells CSVEVNMNTEAFF. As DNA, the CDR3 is TGCAGCGTTGAAGTTAACATGAACACTGAAGCTTTCTTT.